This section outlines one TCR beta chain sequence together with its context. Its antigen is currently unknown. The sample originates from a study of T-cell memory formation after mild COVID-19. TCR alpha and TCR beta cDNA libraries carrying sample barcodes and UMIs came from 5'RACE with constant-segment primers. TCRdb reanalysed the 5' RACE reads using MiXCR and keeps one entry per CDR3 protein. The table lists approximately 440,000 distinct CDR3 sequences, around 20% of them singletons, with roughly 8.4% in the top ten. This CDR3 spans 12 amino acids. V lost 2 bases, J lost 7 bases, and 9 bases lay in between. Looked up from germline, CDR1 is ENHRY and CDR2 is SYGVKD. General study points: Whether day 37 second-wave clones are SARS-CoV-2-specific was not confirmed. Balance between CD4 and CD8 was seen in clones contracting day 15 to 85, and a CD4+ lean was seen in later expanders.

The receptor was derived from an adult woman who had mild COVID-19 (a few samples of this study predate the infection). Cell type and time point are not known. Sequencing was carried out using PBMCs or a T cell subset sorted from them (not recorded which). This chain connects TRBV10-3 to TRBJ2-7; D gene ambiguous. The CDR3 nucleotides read TGTGCCATCAGTGAGGGCCCTGGGGAGCAGTACTTC. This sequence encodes CAISEGPGEQYF.